This T cell receptor (beta chain) originates from a study of T cell repertoires in cytomegalovirus infection (dated by TCRdb to the late 2010s). Regarding the complete study: Peptide stimulations targeted recently identified HLA-C-restricted CMV epitopes, whose presentation resists viral immunomodulation, together with well-studied HLA-B-restricted epitopes. Donor HLA type was relevant to the analysis, because carriage of CMV infection together with the matching HLA type was indicated by public TCR beta signatures. The full study reports these points: In both this cohort and an independent cohort of 352 donors, the cumulative frequency of public TCR beta family members distinguished carriers of CMV infection plus the relevant HLA type. The ex vivo response was dominated by HLA-C-restricted CMV-specific TCR beta clonotypes, which also provided the single most frequent clonotype in two of eight donors.

The germline ends are 10 bases apart after V is trimmed by 1 base and J by 0 bases. According to the germline V gene (reference sequence), CDR1 reads DFQATT and CDR2 reads SNEGSKA. The CDR3 holds 15 amino acids from the cysteine to the phenylalanine. The read is trimmed to its CDR3 DNA, 45 bases read in frame from base 1. In the case of this clonotype: Its antigen has not been determined. No much larger clonotype is one base removed from it; base qualities were not supplied.

The treatment or condition tag for this specimen amounts to: in vitro stimulation with specific CMV peptide epitopes to enrich CMV-specific T cells. The reads were generated on an Illumina HiSeq 1500. Through fastp at Q25 and MiXCR, TCRdb rebuilt clones from the public reads, retaining in-frame beta chains. Entries are consolidated by CDR3 protein sequence, retaining the most common genes and DNA. In this sample the table shows over 250,000 distinct CDR3 sequences, 22% of which occur a single time. The leading ten clones occupy roughly a fifth of the sample. The sample was cultured PBMCs, taken from culture after CMV antigen stimulation. The sequence is built from TRBV20-1 and TRBJ2-1; TRBD2 could be the D gene, as 5 bases match. The TCR was taken from a human donor in good health (CMV status not recorded). Some clones in this sample may be carry-over from other donors' samples. DNA sequence: TGCAGTGCTAGAGGGAGACTAACCTCCTACAATGAGCAGTTCTTC. Protein translation: CSARGRLTSYNEQFF.